The T cell receptor (beta chain) described here comes from a study of T cell responses to AZD1222 COVID-19 vaccine. Study-level results: The number of AZD1222 recipients seropositive at baseline was only 6 or 7. Most donors were white British, females outnumbered males, and clonal diversity was possibly underestimated.

The CDR3 is made up of 13 amino acids. V was clipped by 5 bases and J by 2 bases, with 10 bases between them. Sequencing used immunoSEQ multiplex PCR; TCRdb keeps in-frame clones, though not all of them. The table lists roughly 95,000 clones, roughly 90% of them singletons. Turning to this clone: Its antigen is undetermined.

This chain uses TRBV12-3 or TRBV12-4 with TRBJ2-7; D may be TRBD2 (5 bases). The starting material was peripheral blood, obtained 28 days after the second AZD1222 dose. The clonotype originates from an adult who received the AZD1222 COVID-19 vaccine. Here the CDR3 DNA reads TGTGCCAGCAGTCCGGACGGGACCTACGAGCAGTACTTC. The encoded protein is CASSPDGTYEQYF.